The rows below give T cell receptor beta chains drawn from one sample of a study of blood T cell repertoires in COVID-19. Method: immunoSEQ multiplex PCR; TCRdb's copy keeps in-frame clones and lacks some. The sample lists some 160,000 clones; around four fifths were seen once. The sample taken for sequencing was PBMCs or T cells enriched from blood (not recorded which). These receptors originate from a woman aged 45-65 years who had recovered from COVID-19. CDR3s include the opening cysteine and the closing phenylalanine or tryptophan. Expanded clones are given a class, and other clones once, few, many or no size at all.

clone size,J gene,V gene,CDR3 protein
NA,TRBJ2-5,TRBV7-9,CASSPWTGASVETQYF
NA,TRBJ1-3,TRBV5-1,CASSPGQAGNTIYF
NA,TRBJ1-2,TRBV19,CASMDRDSAYGYTF
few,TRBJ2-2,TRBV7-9,CASQGSTGELFF
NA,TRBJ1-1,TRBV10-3,CAISEGAGQVNTEAFF
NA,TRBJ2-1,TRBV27,CASSLGARPDNEQFF
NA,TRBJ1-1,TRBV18,CASSRQGAMVLDTEAFF
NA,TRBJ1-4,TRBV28,CASRVEYEKLFF
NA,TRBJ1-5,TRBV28,CASSPIDRNQPQHF
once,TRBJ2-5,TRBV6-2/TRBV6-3,CASSLTGTSETQYF
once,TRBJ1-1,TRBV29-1,CSVEPEAFF
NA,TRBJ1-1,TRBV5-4,CASSSRTDSITEAFF
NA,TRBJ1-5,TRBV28,CASSLNREANQPQHF
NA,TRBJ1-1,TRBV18,CASSPGQGLNTEAFF
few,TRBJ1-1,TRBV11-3,CASSSGFGTEAFF
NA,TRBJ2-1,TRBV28,CASSYLEGSHEQFF
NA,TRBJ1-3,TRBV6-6,CASSYRRGQGNTIYF
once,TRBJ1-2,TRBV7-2,CASSFPISTANYGYTF
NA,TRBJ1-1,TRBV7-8,CASSLGDRVTEAFF
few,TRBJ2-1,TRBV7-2,CASSFTPGEQFF
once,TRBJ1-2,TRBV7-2,CASSFEDTQYGYTF
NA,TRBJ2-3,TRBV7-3,CASSLDPAADTQYF
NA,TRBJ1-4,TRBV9,CASSEGEDSGPNEKLFF
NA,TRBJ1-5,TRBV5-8,CASGAGDVSNQPQHF
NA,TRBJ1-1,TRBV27,CASSLVGTRGEVTEAFF
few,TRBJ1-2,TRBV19,CASSRDRAILDYTF
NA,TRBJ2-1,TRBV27,CASSLASAGGPKEQFF
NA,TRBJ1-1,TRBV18,CASSPARGGNTEAFF
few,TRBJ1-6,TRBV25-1,CASSQQGSYNSPLHF
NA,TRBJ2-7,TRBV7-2,CASSLGARTSGGYEQYF
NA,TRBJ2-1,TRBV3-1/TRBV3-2,CASSQEGRANNEQFF
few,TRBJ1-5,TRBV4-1,CASSPGQQNQPQHF
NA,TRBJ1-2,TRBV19,CASSGRGQGGVNYGYTF
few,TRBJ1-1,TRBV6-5,CASRELRTVEAFF
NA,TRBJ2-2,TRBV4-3,CARTPGPGELFF
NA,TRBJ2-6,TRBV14,CASSPNSGANVLTF
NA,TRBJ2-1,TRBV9,CASSVEGLAWGSNEQFF
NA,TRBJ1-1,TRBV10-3,CAIRQGAMGTEAFF
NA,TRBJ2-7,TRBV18,CASSQGTSGSYEQYF
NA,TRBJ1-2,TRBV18,CASSPPNLVGGLGYGYTF
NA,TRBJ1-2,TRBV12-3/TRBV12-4,CASSQRQDGYTF
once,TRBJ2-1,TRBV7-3,CASRSRAGDAYNEQFF
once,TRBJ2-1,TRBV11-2,CASASGNNEQFF